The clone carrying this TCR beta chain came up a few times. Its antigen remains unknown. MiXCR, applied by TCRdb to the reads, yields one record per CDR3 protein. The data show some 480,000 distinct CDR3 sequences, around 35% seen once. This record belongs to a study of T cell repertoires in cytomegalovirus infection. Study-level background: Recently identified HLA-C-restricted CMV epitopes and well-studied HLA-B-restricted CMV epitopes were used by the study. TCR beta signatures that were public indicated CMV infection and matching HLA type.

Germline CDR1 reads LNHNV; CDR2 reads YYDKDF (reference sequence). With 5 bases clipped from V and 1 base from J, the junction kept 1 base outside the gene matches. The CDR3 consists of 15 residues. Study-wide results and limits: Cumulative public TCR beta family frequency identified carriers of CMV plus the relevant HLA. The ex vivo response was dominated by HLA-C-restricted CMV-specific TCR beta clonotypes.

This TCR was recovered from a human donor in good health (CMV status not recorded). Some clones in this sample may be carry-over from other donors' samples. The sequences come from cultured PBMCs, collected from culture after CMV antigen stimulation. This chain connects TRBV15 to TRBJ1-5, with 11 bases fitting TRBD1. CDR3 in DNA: TGTGCCACCAGCCGGGACAGGGGGAGCAATCAGCCCCAGCATTTT. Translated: CATSRDRGSNQPQHF.